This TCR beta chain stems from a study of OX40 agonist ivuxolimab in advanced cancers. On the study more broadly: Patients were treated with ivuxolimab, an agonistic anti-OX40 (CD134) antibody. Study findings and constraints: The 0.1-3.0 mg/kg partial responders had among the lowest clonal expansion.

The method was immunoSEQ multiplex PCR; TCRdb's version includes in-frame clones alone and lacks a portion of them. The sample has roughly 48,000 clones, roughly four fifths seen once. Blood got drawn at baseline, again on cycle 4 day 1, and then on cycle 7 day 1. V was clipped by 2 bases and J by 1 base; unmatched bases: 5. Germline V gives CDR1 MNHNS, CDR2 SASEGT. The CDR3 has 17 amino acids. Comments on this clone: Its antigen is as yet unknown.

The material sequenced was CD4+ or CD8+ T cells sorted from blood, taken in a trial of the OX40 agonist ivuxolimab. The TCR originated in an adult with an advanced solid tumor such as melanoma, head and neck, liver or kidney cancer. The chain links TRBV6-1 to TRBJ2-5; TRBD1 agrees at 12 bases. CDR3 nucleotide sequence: TGTGCCAGCAGTGAATGGGGACAGGGGGCATTCCAAGAGACCCAGTACTTC. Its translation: CASSEWGQGAFQETQYF.